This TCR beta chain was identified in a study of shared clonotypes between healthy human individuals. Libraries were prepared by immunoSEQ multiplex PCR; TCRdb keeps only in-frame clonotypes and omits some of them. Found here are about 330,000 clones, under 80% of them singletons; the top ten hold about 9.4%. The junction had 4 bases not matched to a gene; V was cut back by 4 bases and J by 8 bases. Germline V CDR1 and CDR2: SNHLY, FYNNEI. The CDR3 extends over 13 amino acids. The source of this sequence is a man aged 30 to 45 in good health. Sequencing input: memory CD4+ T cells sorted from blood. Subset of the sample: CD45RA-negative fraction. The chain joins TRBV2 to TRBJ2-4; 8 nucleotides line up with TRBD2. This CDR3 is CASSGRGGHIQYF. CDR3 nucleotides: TGTGCCAGCAGTGGTCGGGGGGGCCACATTCAGTACTTC.